The present T cell receptor (beta chain) was sequenced within a study of T-cell reconstitution after alpha-beta-depleted transplantation in children. General study findings and limits: TCRbeta diversity was high at day 60 in some patients (a result of surviving recipient T cells and thymic progenitors).

CDR3 size: 18 residues. V gave up 2 bases and J gave up 0 bases; unmatched junction bases: 8. The germline gives CDR1 SGHRS, CDR2 YFSETQ. The TCRbeta library incorporated unique molecular identifiers. One entry per CDR3 protein results from TCRdb running MiXCR on the PCR reads. The top ten clones hold 2% to 2.5% of a sample with hundreds of thousands of distinct CDR3 sequences, 10% to 15% of them seen once. At least ten counts were recorded for this clonotype. Its antigen is still unknown. The clonotype was recovered from a male patient younger than 18 who had a stem cell transplant for acute myeloid leukemia, so the T cells may come from the graft donor. Sequenced material: PBMCs, mostly from graft donor cells, taken 360 days after TCRalphabeta/CD19-depleted stem cell transplant. The V gene is TRBV5-1, the J gene TRBJ2-3; 11 bases are a match to TRBD1. The CDR3 spells CASSFGTGGSTSTDTQYF. CDR3 nucleotides: TGCGCCAGCAGCTTCGGGACAGGGGGGAGTACTAGCACAGATACGCAGTATTTT.